These T cell receptor beta chains were read from a single sample in a study of response to subunit inactivated influenza vaccine. TCRdb re-called the RT-PCR reads through MiXCR, storing one row per CDR3 protein. Counted here are around 570,000 distinct CDR3 sequences, about 11% occurring once; the ten biggest clones make up approximately 11%. This sample also belongs to another study, concerning T cells expressing NK-cell markers.

The source was PBMCs from blood, collected on the day of vaccination. Receptors were obtained from a man aged 50 to 60 who received an inactivated influenza vaccine. CDR3s leave out the opening cysteine and the closing phenylalanine or tryptophan. Each record gives: CDR3 protein, V gene, J gene.

ASSYGLAGANEQF	TRBV7-6	TRBJ2-1
ASSQRGAQQPQH	TRBV28	TRBJ1-5
ASSLAPRGYEQY	TRBV7-8	TRBJ2-7
SAKAFGNTIY	TRBV20-1	TRBJ1-3
ASSLSHQRGVTDTQY	TRBV7-6	TRBJ2-3
ASSVVGSGSRPAGTQY	TRBV9	TRBJ2-3
ASSLSGRSSEQY	TRBV6-2/TRBV6-3	TRBJ2-7
SAKDGSGRGEQY	TRBV20-1	TRBJ2-7
ASRAGRSNNEKLF	TRBV12-3/TRBV12-4	TRBJ1-4
ASSAGTATYEQY	TRBV13	TRBJ2-7
ASSLPSGRGVYNEQF	TRBV7-9	TRBJ2-1
AWSVMASGGYEQY	TRBV30	TRBJ2-7
ASSLTGTGGLYEQY	TRBV5-1	TRBJ2-7
AISERGHEYEQY	TRBV10-3	TRBJ2-7
ASSYVRGGLNEQF	TRBV11-3	TRBJ2-1
ASSQRGHSYEQY	TRBV12-3/TRBV12-4	TRBJ2-7
ASSHRRPGTLYTGELF	TRBV11-2	TRBJ2-2
ASSQSSGNTDTQY	TRBV4-3	TRBJ2-3
ASSQRTTDQEF	TRBV14	TRBJ2-1
ASSVQDRPLYNEQF	TRBV9	TRBJ2-1
ASSVGPHKDEQY	TRBV9	TRBJ2-7
ASSETDRGPYEQY	TRBV10-2	TRBJ2-7
SARETGYTGELF	TRBV20-1	TRBJ2-2
ASRTGKNSPLH	TRBV12-3/TRBV12-4	TRBJ1-6
ASSPIDRRNTGELF	TRBV28	TRBJ2-2
ASSQLPLSTDTQY	TRBV4-1	TRBJ2-3
ATSRAPDTQY	TRBV15	TRBJ2-3
ASSPFFDRPGNEQF	TRBV6-1	TRBJ2-1
ASSDYRDRANEQY	TRBV6-1	TRBJ2-7
ASSQGNGQPGGYEQY	TRBV3-1	TRBJ2-7
ASTPNQHRNTEAF	TRBV5-1	TRBJ1-1
ASSEGRGYEQF	TRBV2	TRBJ2-1
ASSPGQRSTGELF	TRBV9	TRBJ2-2
ASSEGGYGYT	TRBV25-1	TRBJ1-2
ASSPWTSGSNEQF	TRBV5-1	TRBJ2-1
ASSGGQGLEPQH	TRBV28	TRBJ1-5
ASSLKDRLTDTQY	TRBV12-3/TRBV12-4	TRBJ2-3
ASSPSGGVDGYT	TRBV12-3/TRBV12-4	TRBJ1-2
ASSAAGTSARGTQY	TRBV7-2	TRBJ2-3
ASSYSWEGAQPQH	TRBV6-5	TRBJ1-5
SARKEPNYNEQF	TRBV20-1	TRBJ2-1
ASSLMQDTQY	TRBV11-2	TRBJ2-3
ASREGGTGANVLT	TRBV6-1	TRBJ2-6
ASSAGFDTEAF	TRBV28	TRBJ1-1
ASSLEVRGSLGNQPQH	TRBV7-8	TRBJ1-5
ATSDGSGGRGTKTQY	TRBV24-1	TRBJ2-5
ASSSEQGAKNIQY	TRBV5-1	TRBJ2-4